The rows below give T cell receptor beta chains drawn from one sample of a study of human T cells and chemical hapten exposure. MiXCR was run by TCRdb on the RACE reads, yielding one entry per CDR3 protein. The sample shows 300,000 to 450,000 distinct CDR3 sequences, less than 6.5% of them seen only once. The sequencing here drew on whole blood, taken in connection with sensitization to the hapten diphenylcyclopropenone (DPC). These receptors were taken from a woman aged 50 to 65 with alopecia areata. Some clones in this sample may be carry-over from other donors' samples. The CDR3 runs from the conserved cysteine through the conserved F or W. A D gene is named only where the DNA matches it firmly. Rows may omit the clone size; those that give it use once, few, many or a size class.

V gene	J gene	clone size	D gene	CDR3 DNA	CDR3 protein
TRBV4-2	TRBJ1-2	-	-	TGTGCCAGCAGCCAAGAGGCGCTTAACCATAACTATGGCTACACCTTC	CASSQEALNHNYGYTF
TRBV7-9	TRBJ1-2	few	-	TGTGCCAGCAGCTTAGTTGCAGGGTCTGGCTACACCTTC	CASSLVAGSGYTF
TRBV30	TRBJ1-2	-	-	TGTGCCTGGAGTGTAAGGGGAGATGGTGGCTACACCTTC	CAWSVRGDGGYTF
TRBV3-1	TRBJ1-6	-	-	TGTGCCAGCAGCCCTCAGGAAGGACCCCTCCACTTT	CASSPQEGPLHF
TRBV6-1	TRBJ2-7	-	TRBD2	TGTGCCAGCAGTGTAACTAGCGGAGGCTACGAGCAGTACTTC	CASSVTSGGYEQYF
TRBV20-1	TRBJ1-3	-	TRBD1	TGCAGTGCTAGGAGATCCACAGGGGCGAGCTCTGGAAACACCATATATTTT	CSARRSTGASSGNTIYF
TRBV3-1	TRBJ2-2	few	-	TGTGCCAGCAGCCAGGAGCCGCGCCGGGAGCTGTTTTTT	CASSQEPRRELFF
TRBV5-6	TRBJ1-5	-	-	TGTGCCAGCAGCTCCTCTGACTCCGTCTATCAGCCCCAGCATTTT	CASSSSDSVYQPQHF
TRBV29-1	TRBJ2-1	-	-	TGCGGCGTTGAAGACCCTGAGAGGGGGGCAGAGCAGTTCTTC	CGVEDPERGAEQFF
TRBV27	TRBJ2-1	many	-	TGTGCCAGCTTCGATGAGCAGTTCTTC	CASFDEQFF
TRBV7-2	TRBJ2-6	many	-	TGTGCCGCCGGGCAGGGCCTCTCTGGGGCCAACGTCCTGACTTTC	CAAGQGLSGANVLTF
TRBV6-5	TRBJ2-5	many	-	TGTGCCAGCAGTTACGGGGTGGCGGGGACCCAGTACTTC	CASSYGVAGTQYF
TRBV6-2/TRBV6-3	TRBJ1-5	many	TRBD1	TGTGCCAGCAGTTTCGACAGGGGAGGGAGCAATCAGCCCCAGCATTTT	CASSFDRGGSNQPQHF
TRBV3-1	TRBJ1-3	few	-	TGTGCCAGCAGCCCCGGCGGACGGCACTCTGGAAACACCATATATTTT	CASSPGGRHSGNTIYF
TRBV7-9	TRBJ1-1	-	-	TGTGCCAGCAGCTTCCACCATACGAACACTGAAGCTTTCTTT	CASSFHHTNTEAFF
TRBV18	TRBJ2-1	few	-	TGTGCCAGCTCGATACAGGGTCGGGAGCAGTTCTTC	CASSIQGREQFF
TRBV6-5	TRBJ2-5	few	TRBD1	TGTGCCAGCAGTTTACTCAGGGGGATTGGGACCCAGTACTTC	CASSLLRGIGTQYF
TRBV5-1	TRBJ1-3	many	-	TGCGCCAGCAAGTCATCAGGGAGCTCTGGAAACACCATATATTTT	CASKSSGSSGNTIYF
TRBV28	TRBJ2-3	few	-	TGTGCCAGCAATTCACAGGGATACACAGATACGCAGTATTTT	CASNSQGYTDTQYF
TRBV28	TRBJ1-5	few	-	TGTGCCAATTCGGGGGGGGGATATAGCAATCAGCCCCAGCATTTT	CANSGGGYSNQPQHF
TRBV27	TRBJ2-2	few	TRBD2	TGTGCCAGCAGTTTTGGGCTAGCGGGAGTGGGGAACACCGGGGAGCTGTTTTTT	CASSFGLAGVGNTGELFF
TRBV28	TRBJ2-3	many	-	TGTGCCAGCAGTTCGGGGCTCACCACAGATACGCAGTATTTT	CASSSGLTTDTQYF
TRBV6-6	TRBJ2-6	many	-	TGTGCCAGCACCCCAACCTCTGGGGCCAACGTCCTGACTTTC	CASTPTSGANVLTF
TRBV2	TRBJ2-7	many	-	TGTGCCAGCACCTCATCTTACGAGCAGTACTTC	CASTSSYEQYF
TRBV11-2	TRBJ2-3	many	-	TGTGCCAGCAGTCAATCTGGGATAGATACGCAGTATTTT	CASSQSGIDTQYF
TRBV7-2	TRBJ2-1	many	TRBD2	TGTGCCAGCAGCCTCTTAGCGGGGTCCTACAATGAGCAGTTCTTC	CASSLLAGSYNEQFF
TRBV2	TRBJ2-1	many	TRBD2	TGTGCCAGCCTTAGCGGGAGCGCGATAAGGCAGTTCTTC	CASLSGSAIRQFF
TRBV12-3/TRBV12-4	TRBJ1-5	many	-	TGTGCCAGCAGTCCAGGGGCCGCGGCCAATCAGCCCCAGCATTTT	CASSPGAAANQPQHF
TRBV6-5	TRBJ1-2	many	-	TGTGCCAGCAGTTACAGCCGGGCCTCCCTCTTATATGGCTACACCTTC	CASSYSRASLLYGYTF
TRBV6-6	TRBJ1-1	many	-	TGTGCCAGCAGTTATGAACAGGTGAGAGGGACTGAAGCTTTCTTT	CASSYEQVRGTEAFF
TRBV30	TRBJ2-1	few	-	TGTGCCTGGAGAACGGGCGGCTTAGGTAATGAGCAGTTCTTC	CAWRTGGLGNEQFF
TRBV2	TRBJ1-1	many	TRBD1	TGTGCCGAACAGGGGTACACTGAAGCTTTCTTT	CAEQGYTEAFF
TRBV12-3/TRBV12-4	TRBJ1-4	many	TRBD1	TGTGCCAGCAGGGTGACAGGGGCTGCAACTAATGAAAAACTGTTTTTT	CASRVTGAATNEKLFF
TRBV20-1	TRBJ2-1	-	TRBD2	TGCAGTGCTAGGAGATGGGATAGCGGGGAGGAGAATGAGCAGTTCTTC	CSARRWDSGEENEQFF
TRBV2	TRBJ1-2	few	-	TGTGCCAGCAGTGAAGGAGACAGACTTAACTATGGCTACACCTTC	CASSEGDRLNYGYTF
TRBV27	TRBJ1-2	-	-	TGTGCCAGCAGTTCCTCCGGGACCCTCGCCAGTGGCTACACCTTC	CASSSSGTLASGYTF
TRBV7-9	TRBJ1-1	few	-	TGTGCCAACGTGCGGGGCGCTGAAGCTTTCTTT	CANVRGAEAFF
TRBV27	TRBJ2-7	many	TRBD2	TGTGCCAGCAGTCACGGACTAGCCTTGGAGCAGTACTTC	CASSHGLALEQYF
TRBV5-1	TRBJ1-1	-	-	TGCGCCAGCAGCTTAGTAACAGGGACGAAAGACACTGAAGCTTTCTTT	CASSLVTGTKDTEAFF
TRBV12-3/TRBV12-4	TRBJ2-7	many	-	TGTGCCAGCAGTTTCGGCCTAGCTGCCAGCGAGCAGTACTTC	CASSFGLAASEQYF
TRBV6-6	TRBJ1-4	few	-	TGTGCCAGCACTGCCTTAGGGTCTGAAAAACTGTTTTTT	CASTALGSEKLFF
TRBV10-3	TRBJ1-2	-	-	TGTGCCATACAGGGTGACCTCTATGGCTACACCTTC	CAIQGDLYGYTF
TRBV6-5	TRBJ1-3	many	TRBD1	TGTGCCAGCAGCGAGACAGGGGGTATCTCTGGAAACACCATATATTTT	CASSETGGISGNTIYF
TRBV29-1	TRBJ1-2	many	-	TGCAGCGCTGGGACACCAACTAACTATGGCTACACCTTC	CSAGTPTNYGYTF
TRBV28	TRBJ2-1	many	-	TGTGCCAGCCATACTACTGGGAGAGATGAGCAGTTCTTC	CASHTTGRDEQFF
TRBV20-1	TRBJ1-1	few	TRBD1	TGCAGTGCTAGACCCCTAATCCGGGACAGGGGCGACACTGAAGCTTTCTTT	CSARPLIRDRGDTEAFF
TRBV10-2	TRBJ1-2	few	TRBD1	TGCGCCAGCAGCGTTGGACAGGGGAAGGAACTAGAGTATGGCTACACCTTC	CASSVGQGKELEYGYTF
TRBV12-3/TRBV12-4	TRBJ1-1	many	-	TGTGCCAGCAGTGGGGCTGCGGCGGTCACTGAAGCTTTCTTT	CASSGAAAVTEAFF
TRBV18	TRBJ1-2	-	TRBD1	TGTGCCAGCTCACCACCAAGGGGGCGAGGCTATGGCTACACCTTC	CASSPPRGRGYGYTF
TRBV5-1	TRBJ2-7	few	TRBD2	TGCGCCAGCAGATCAGCGGGAGGTGCTGAGCAGTACTTC	CASRSAGGAEQYF
TRBV4-1	TRBJ1-4	few	TRBD1	TGCGCCAGCAGCCAGGGACAGGCCCTGTTTTTT	CASSQGQALFF
TRBV7-8	TRBJ2-5	-	-	TGTGCCAGCACCCTAGGGGGGTCCGGAGAGACCCAGTACTTC	CASTLGGSGETQYF
TRBV5-4	TRBJ2-3	-	-	TGTGCCAGCAGCTTGGGGATTGCTGACACAGATACGCAGTATTTT	CASSLGIADTDTQYF
TRBV5-1	TRBJ2-1	-	TRBD2	TGCGCCAGCAGCTTCTCAAGGACTAGCGGTATTGAGGAGCAGTTCTTC	CASSFSRTSGIEEQFF
TRBV2	TRBJ2-1	-	TRBD1	TGTGCCAGCAGTGATACCAGACAGGGAAGAAACAATGAGCAGTTCTTC	CASSDTRQGRNNEQFF
TRBV28	TRBJ2-7	many	-	TGTGCCGTTCAAACTCCGAGATTGTCCTACGAGCAGTACTTC	CAVQTPRLSYEQYF
TRBV7-2	TRBJ2-5	few	-	TGTGCCAGCAGCTCCTTGACGGAGACCCAGTACTTC	CASSSLTETQYF
TRBV13	TRBJ2-7	many	-	TGTGCCAGCAGCCCTCGACAGGCCCTCGGCGAGCAGTACTTC	CASSPRQALGEQYF